This T cell receptor (beta chain) stems from a study of blood T cell repertoires in COVID-19. As for the study in general: In each case, the material was cDNA or gDNA derived from T cells, B-cell-depleted T cells, or PBMCs.

Methods used by the authors: Estimates of nucleated cell counts were drawn from the amplification of reference gene primers. Measured with immunoSEQ multiplex PCR; TCRdb has only the in-frame clones, and not every one. D and trimming come from the DNA, and the V and J calls and clone size come from that table. This table holds about 60,000 clones, around 80% found once. CDR1 is KGHDR and CDR2 is SFDVKD in the germline V gene. This CDR3 has 14 residues. V lost 5 bases and J lost 5; bases outside the gene matches: 7. The clonotype originates from a man aged 55 to 69 with acute or convalescent COVID-19. Sequencing was carried out using peripheral blood. The rearrangement links TRBV24-1 to TRBJ2-5; 7 bases map to TRBD1. The CDR3 DNA follows: TGTGCCACCAGTGGTAGAGGGGGCGAGGAGACCCAGTACTTC. Its protein product is CATSGRGGEETQYF.